Following are 27 T cell receptor beta chains from one sample sequenced in a study of shared clonotypes between healthy human individuals. Sequencing used immunoSEQ multiplex PCR; TCRdb keeps in-frame clones, though not all of them. Among roughly 1 million clones listed, about three quarters were seen once. Material: memory CD4+ T cells sorted from blood. Described subset: CD45RA-negative fraction. All receptors derive from a man aged 18 to 29 in good health.

The V call is TRBV6-5, the J call TRBJ2-2; D not resolved. Germline V CDR1 and CDR2: MNHEY, SVGAGI. The CDR3 contains 16 residues. The V end lost 2 bases, the J end lost 0 bases, and 10 bases lay between the germline ends. The CDR3 coding sequence is TGTGCCAGCAGTTACACGGGCAGAGCGAACACCGGGGAGCTGTTTTTT. Amino acids: CASSYTGRANTGELFF.

The chain is built from TRBV5-1 and TRBJ2-5; TRBD1 matches at 7 bases. The ends lost 4 bases at V and 4 bases at J; junction bases unmatched: 7. CDR1 and CDR2 from the germline V gene are SGHRS and YFSETQ. The CDR3 totals 14 residues. CDR3 residues: CASSPKGAGETQYF. CDR3 sequence (DNA): TGCGCCAGCAGCCCGAAGGGGGCAGGAGAGACCCAGTACTTC.

This rearrangement joins TRBV4-3 to TRBJ2-5, with a possible D match to TRBD2 (6 bases). The DNA end lines up better with TRBJ2-7; the J call may be wrong. The germline CDR1 and CDR2 sequences are LGHNA and YSLEER. The CDR3 runs 15 residues. The CDR3 region has the DNA TGCGCCAGCAGCCTGTACACCGGGGGAAATGGCGAGCAGTACTTC. Its translation: CASSLYTGGNGEQYF.

The chain combines TRBV28 with TRBJ1-5, with 7 bases fitting TRBD1. V was pared by 4 bases and J by 2 bases, with 5 bases of the junction left unmatched. This CDR3 is built from 15 residues. Germline-derived CDR1 and CDR2 are MDHEN and SYDVKM. The CDR3 is CASSSGQVGNQPQHF. The CDR3 bases are TGTGCCAGCAGTTCCGGACAGGTTGGCAATCAGCCCCAGCATTTT.

The chain uses TRBV9 and TRBJ1-1, with D perhaps TRBD1 (6 bases). Trimming shortened V by 4 bases and J by 4 bases, and 17 bases separated the two germline ends. Germline-derived CDR1 and CDR2 are SGDLS and YYNGEE. The CDR3 has 15 amino acids. CDR3 in amino acids: CASSRGWDLGTEAFF. In DNA form, the CDR3 reads TGTGCCAGCAGCAGGGGGTGGGACTTGGGCACTGAAGCTTTCTTT. Drawing the rest from reference TRBV9 and TRBJ1-1, the complete variable domain is DSGVTQTPKHLITATGQRVTLRCSPRSGDLSVYWYQQSLDQGLQFLIQYYNGEERAKGNILERFSAQQFPDLHSELNLSSLELGDSALYFCASSRGWDLGTEAFFGQGTRLTVV.

The J gene is TRBJ2-1, the V gene TRBV7-9; weak D call: TRBD1 (6 bases). Trimming took 4 bases from V and 2 from J, leaving 9 bases between them. Per the germline V gene, CDR1 is SEHNR and CDR2 is FQNEAQ (reference sequence). This CDR3 spans 14 amino acids. The CDR3 DNA reads TGTGCCAGCAGCTCCAGACAGGCCTACAATGAGCAGTTCTTC. Translated, it gives CASSSRQAYNEQFF.

The chain couples TRBV10-3 to TRBJ2-1; D gene uncertain. The germline gives CDR1 ENHRY, CDR2 SYGVKD. Trimming pared 5 bases from V and 0 bases from J, leaving 11 bases between. The CDR3 is 15 amino acids. The CDR3 sequence: CAISNGPSSYNEQFF. The CDR3 DNA reads as TGTGCCATCAGTAATGGACCAAGCTCCTACAATGAGCAGTTCTTC.

V gene TRBV2 combines with J gene TRBJ2-7; 7 bases align to TRBD2. V lost 8 bases and J lost 5; bases outside the gene matches: 12. In germline, CDR1 is SNHLY, CDR2 FYNNEI. The CDR3 is made up of 14 amino acids. The CDR3 sequence: CASVRLALPDEQYF. CDR3 DNA sequence: TGTGCCAGCGTGCGACTAGCCCTCCCCGACGAGCAGTACTTC.

This rearrangement joins TRBV5-5 to TRBJ2-3, with D unclear. The CDR3 runs to 12 residues. Per the germline V gene, CDR1 is SGHKS and CDR2 is YYEKEE (reference sequence). The V gene lost 1 base and the J gene lost 2 bases, with 2 bases spanning the gap. In nucleotides, the CDR3 is TGTGCCAGCAGCTTGCCCACAGATACGCAGTATTTT. Residues: CASSLPTDTQYF.

The CDR3 DNA reads as TGTGCCAGCAGCGAGTTCACCGCGGTGGGTGGCTACACCTTC. Translating it yields CASSEFTAVGGYTF. The chain uses TRBV6-1 and TRBJ1-2; D unclear. The CDR3 runs 14 residues. Germline-derived CDR1 and CDR2 are MNHNS and SASEGT. Trimming took 6 bases from V and 7 from J, leaving 18 bases between them.

V and J are TRBV18 and TRBJ1-1; D not certain. Trimming removed 0 bases from V and 6 bases from J, with 11 bases in between. From germline, CDR1 is KGHSH and CDR2 LQKENI. This CDR3 is built from 14 residues. In nucleotides, the CDR3 is TGTGCCAGCTCACCACCGCGACTAGTAGCTGAAGCTTTCTTT. Translating gives CASSPPRLVAEAFF.

As regards this clone: Other DNA variants within this sample encode the same CDR3. The V call is TRBV20-1, the J call TRBJ1-2; no clear D gene. The CDR3 has 10 residues. CDR1 is DFQATT, CDR2 SNEGSKA, per germline (reference sequence). The V end lost 3 bases, the J end lost 5 bases, and 4 bases lay between the germline ends. CDR3 loop: CSARGYGYTF. CDR3 sequence (DNA): TGCAGTGCTAGGGGGTATGGCTACACCTTC.

This chain joins TRBV6-6 and TRBJ2-7; the D call may be TRBD1 or TRBD2 (5 bases each). The CDR3 is 14 amino acids. V lost 2 bases and J lost 7, with 15 bases in between. Germline V gene sequence: CDR1 MNHNY, CDR2 SVGAGI (reference sequence). The CDR3: CASSYPLGDREQYF. In nucleotides, the CDR3 is TGTGCCAGCAGTTACCCACTGGGGGATCGAGAGCAGTACTTC.

The chain employs TRBV5-1 and TRBJ2-3; D unresolved. V lost 7 bases to trimming and J lost 2 bases, with 8 bases between them. Germline CDR1 SGHRS, CDR2 YFSETQ. This CDR3 region has 12 residues. CDR3 bases: TGCGCCAGCCGAGATTACACAGATACGCAGTATTTT. It specifies CASRDYTDTQYF. The entire variable domain, with the rest obtained from reference TRBV5-1 and TRBJ2-3, is as follows: KAGVTQTPRYLIKTRGQQVTLSCSPISGHRSVSWYQQTPGQGLQFLFEYFSETQRNKGNFPGRFSGRQFSNSRSEMNVSTLELGDSALYLCASRDYTDTQYFGPGTRLTVL.

This sequence joins TRBV7-2 and TRBJ1-1, with D uncertain. V was pared by 5 bases and J by 4 bases, with 11 bases between. CDR3 length equals 13 residues. CDR1 SGHTA and CDR2 FQGNSA come from the germline V gene. CDR3 in DNA: TGTGCCAGCAGCGCAGGCCAAGGCACTGAAGCTTTCTTT. This sequence encodes CASSAGQGTEAFF.

The gene calls are TRBV5-1 and TRBJ2-5, with D tentatively TRBD2 (5 bases). This CDR3 has 15 amino acids. Germline V gene lookup returns CDR1 SGHRS and CDR2 YFSETQ. V was clipped by 7 bases and J by 3 bases, with 19 bases between them. The CDR3 loop reads CASDSTGFGEETQYF. CDR3 nucleotide sequence: TGCGCCAGCGACTCGACGGGGTTTGGAGAAGAGACCCAGTACTTC.

V and J are TRBV5-1 and TRBJ1-4; D unclear. CDR3 length equals 15 residues. Germline CDR1 reads SGHRS; CDR2 reads YFSETQ. Trimming cost V 6 bases and J 4 bases, with 16 bases left between them. CDR3 sequence (DNA): TGCGCCAGCACCTCCGGGTCTGTGATTAATGAAAAACTGTTTTTT. Residues: CASTSGSVINEKLFF.

This clone has a handful of counts. The chain couples TRBV15 to TRBJ1-2; TRBD1 matches 10 bases. CDR1 and CDR2 from the germline V gene are LNHNV and YYDKDF (reference sequence). Trimming took 0 bases from V and 9 from J; bases not matched to a gene: 7. The CDR3 totals 15 residues. The CDR3 region is CATSRDISGQGSYTF. In DNA form, the CDR3 reads TGTGCCACCAGCAGAGATATTTCGGGACAGGGGAGCTACACCTTC.

This sequence joins TRBV5-5 and TRBJ2-2; D remains unclear. The CDR3 runs to 16 residues. With 4 bases removed from V and 0 bases from J, the gap between germline ends came to 13 bases. Germline V CDR1 and CDR2: SGHKS, YYEKEE (reference sequence). CDR3 protein: CASSTYGSPNTGELFF. The DNA of the CDR3 is TGTGCCAGCAGCACCTACGGGTCTCCGAACACCGGGGAGCTGTTTTTT.

V gene TRBV5-1 combines with J gene TRBJ2-5; D gene ambiguous. CDR3 length: 13 amino acids. V shed 4 bases and J shed 2 bases, with 9 bases lying between them. Germline V lookup: CDR1 SGHRS, CDR2 YFSETQ. The CDR3 is CASSISQQETQYF. The CDR3 region has the DNA TGCGCCAGCAGCATTAGCCAGCAAGAGACCCAGTACTTC.

V gene TRBV18 combines with J gene TRBJ1-1, with 7 bases lining up with TRBD1. The germline V gene has CDR1 KGHSH and CDR2 LQKENI. V gave up 6 bases and J gave up 3 bases; unmatched junction bases: 7. The CDR3 loop spans 14 amino acids. This chain's CDR3 is CASSRDSGYTEAFF. CDR3 DNA sequence: TGTGCCAGCTCCCGGGACAGTGGGTACACTGAAGCTTTCTTT.

DNA of the CDR3: TGTGCCAGTAGTAGGAGTCAGACACCCTACGAGCAGTACTTC. Residues: CASSRSQTPYEQYF. This sequence joins TRBV19 and TRBJ2-7; D is uncertain. Germline V lookup: CDR1 LNHDA, CDR2 SQIVND (reference sequence). With 4 bases removed from V and 2 bases from J, the gap between germline ends came to 12 bases. The length of the CDR3 is 14 residues.

The chain links TRBV14 to TRBJ2-1; D call uncertain. Per the germline V gene, CDR1 is SGHDN and CDR2 is FVKESK. This CDR3 contains 15 residues. V lost 3 bases, J lost 2 bases, and 11 bases lay in between. The CDR3 DNA is TGTGCCAGCAGCCAGCAGCTGGTGACCTACAATGAGCAGTTCTTC. Encoded protein: CASSQQLVTYNEQFF.

The chain joins TRBV13 to TRBJ2-1, with a possible D match to TRBD2 (5 bases). CDR3 size: 17 residues. V gave up 5 bases and J gave up 2 bases, with 19 bases separating them. Germline V lookup: CDR1 PRHDT, CDR2 FYEKMQ (reference sequence). CDR3 sequence (DNA): TGTGCCAGCAGCCAGCGAATGACTAAGCGGCCCTACAATGAGCAGTTCTTC. Translated: CASSQRMTKRPYNEQFF. Full variable domain (rest looked up from reference TRBV13 and TRBJ2-1): AAGVIQSPRHLIKEKRETATLKCYPIPRHDTVYWYQQGPGQDPQFLISFYEKMQSDKGSIPDRFSAQQFSDYHSELNMSSLELGDSALYFCASSQRMTKRPYNEQFFGPGTRLTVL.

There are a few counts of this clone. V usage is TRBV29-1 and J usage is TRBJ2-7; 12 bases agree with TRBD2. The V and J ends lost 4 bases and 4 bases, in that order; junction bases with no gene match: 5. CDR1 is SQVTM, CDR2 ANQGSEA, per germline. CDR3 length: 14 residues. CDR3 DNA sequence: TGCAGCGTTGCCCCGACTAGCGGGGGATACGAGCAGTACTTC. The encoded protein is CSVAPTSGGYEQYF.

This clone was observed a handful of times. The chain couples TRBV30 to TRBJ1-2, with 9 bases fitting TRBD1. Germline values: CDR1 GTSNPN, CDR2 SVGIG (reference sequence). The CDR3 runs 14 residues. The V and J ends lost 0 bases and 6 bases, in that order; junction bases with no gene match: 5. In DNA form, the CDR3 reads TGTGCCTGGAGTGTACAGGGACAGGGTCATGGCTACACCTTC. It translates to CAWSVQGQGHGYTF.

The chain has TRBV9 and TRBJ2-3, with 9 bases identical to TRBD2. This CDR3 is built from 15 residues. V shed 4 bases, J shed 7 bases, and the junction held 10 bases outside the gene matches. Germline V gives CDR1 SGDLS, CDR2 YYNGEE. The CDR3 spells CASSSSGNLANTQYF. DNA for the CDR3: TGTGCCAGCAGCTCTAGCGGGAATCTCGCGAATACGCAGTATTTT.